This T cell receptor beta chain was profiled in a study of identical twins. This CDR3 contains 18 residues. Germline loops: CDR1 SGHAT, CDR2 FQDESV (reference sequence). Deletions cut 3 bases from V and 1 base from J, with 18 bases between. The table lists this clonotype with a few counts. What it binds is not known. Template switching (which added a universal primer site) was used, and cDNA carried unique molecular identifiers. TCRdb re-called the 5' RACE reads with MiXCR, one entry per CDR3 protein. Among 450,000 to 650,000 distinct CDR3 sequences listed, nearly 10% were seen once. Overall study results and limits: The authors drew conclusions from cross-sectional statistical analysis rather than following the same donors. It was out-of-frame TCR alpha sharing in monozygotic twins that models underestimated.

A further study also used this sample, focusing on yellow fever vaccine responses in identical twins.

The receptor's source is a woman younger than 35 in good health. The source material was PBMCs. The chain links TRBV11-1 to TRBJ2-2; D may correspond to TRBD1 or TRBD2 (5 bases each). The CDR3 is CASSFGTRDPRNTGELFF. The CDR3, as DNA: TGTGCCAGCAGCTTCGGGACGCGTGACCCCCGGAACACCGGGGAGCTGTTTTTT.